What follows describes a single T cell receptor beta chain. Resections took place in Japan or China from about 2014 to 2018. The sample is drawn from a study of immune evolution from preneoplasia to lung adenocarcinoma. Measured with immunoSEQ multiplex PCR; TCRdb has only the in-frame clones, and not every one. The profile covers roughly 6,300 clones, with over 65% appearing a single time and 7.5% to 8% taken by the ten largest. V was pared by 5 bases and J by 1 base, with 27 bases between. The CDR3 spans 20 residues. Germline V lookup: CDR1 MNHEY, CDR2 SMNVEV (reference sequence). This receptor was taken from a person between 60 and 80 years old with lung adenocarcinoma. Sequencing input: FFPE minimally invasive lung adenocarcinoma tissue. The chain recombines TRBV27 with TRBJ1-5, with D hard to call. Here the CDR3 reads CASSPPDSLSFYRSNQPQHF. In DNA, the CDR3 is TGTGCCAGCAGTCCTCCCGACTCTCTCTCGTTTTATAGGAGCAATCAGCCCCAGCATTTT.